The rows below give T cell receptor beta chains drawn from one sample of a study of cytomegalovirus exposure and HLA in healthy donors. Measured with immunoSEQ multiplex PCR; TCRdb has only the in-frame clones, and not every one. The sample has some 130,000 clones. The sequenced sample consisted of PBMCs. All receptors derive from a woman in her 40s in good health and CMV-seropositive. CDR3s include the opening cysteine and the closing phenylalanine or tryptophan. Fields, in order: CDR3 protein, CDR3 DNA, J gene, D gene, V gene. A D gene is named only where the DNA matches it firmly.

CASSEGQGHQPQHF,TGTGCCAGCAGTGAAGGACAGGGTCATCAGCCCCAGCATTTT,TRBJ1-5,TRBD1,TRBV2
CASGPTRTGLGRTDTQYF,TGTGCCAGCGGCCCCACCCGGACAGGCCTTGGGCGGACAGATACGCAGTATTTT,TRBJ2-3,TRBD1,TRBV5-6
CSVEGQGAYEQYF,TGCAGCGTTGAAGGGCAGGGTGCCTACGAGCAGTACTTC,TRBJ2-7,-,TRBV29-1
CSVEEGGQGSFF,TGCAGCGTTGAAGAGGGTGGACAGGGGTCGTTCTTC,TRBJ2-1,TRBD1,TRBV29-1
CASSLRGRPDPDTQYF,TGTGCCAGCAGCCTCAGGGGGCGCCCCGACCCGGATACGCAGTATTTT,TRBJ2-3,TRBD1,TRBV6-6
CASSPEYHEQYF,TGTGCCAGCAGCCCTGAGTATCACGAGCAGTACTTC,TRBJ2-7,-,TRBV25-1
CAISEIGAEGWTGNTIYF,TGTGCCATCAGTGAGATAGGGGCGGAGGGATGGACTGGAAACACCATATATTTT,TRBJ1-3,-,TRBV10-3
CASSPRANNEQFF,TGTGCCAGCTCACCACGTGCGAACAATGAGCAGTTCTTC,TRBJ2-1,-,TRBV18
CASLSRTGSHSLREQYF,TGTGCCAGCCTCTCTAGGACAGGGTCTCATTCCCTACGCGAGCAGTACTTC,TRBJ2-7,TRBD1,TRBV28
CASSYEGQSYNEQFF,TGTGCCAGCAGTTACGAGGGACAGAGCTACAATGAGCAGTTCTTC,TRBJ2-1,TRBD1,TRBV6-5
CASSLTWEPRGNTGAFF,TGTGCCAGCAGCTTAACTTGGGAACCTCGAGGGAACACTGGAGCTTTCTTT,TRBJ1-1,-,TRBV7-3
CSVLGLYRSYNEQFF,TGCAGCGTTCTAGGACTCTATCGGTCCTACAATGAGCAGTTCTTC,TRBJ2-1,-,TRBV29-1
CASSLVGAGGRLYEQYF,TGTGCCAGCAGCTTAGTGGGTGCCGGCGGGAGACTCTACGAGCAGTACTTC,TRBJ2-7,TRBD2,TRBV7-2
CASSYATRSSGNTIYF,TGTGCCAGCAGCTACGCGACCCGGAGCTCTGGAAACACCATATATTTT,TRBJ1-3,-,TRBV6-6
CASSQAGGTDTQYF,TGCGCCAGCAGCCAAGCGGGAGGTACAGATACGCAGTATTTT,TRBJ2-3,TRBD2,TRBV4-1
CATSPRGDNSYEQYF,TGTGCCACCAGCCCACGGGGAGACAACTCCTACGAGCAGTACTTC,TRBJ2-7,-,TRBV15
CASSLEAGAGTDTQYF,TGCGCCAGCAGCTTGGAAGCGGGAGCGGGCACAGATACGCAGTATTTT,TRBJ2-3,TRBD2,TRBV5-1
CASSSSLTGVNQPQHF,TGTGCCAGCAGTTCGTCCTTGACAGGCGTCAATCAGCCCCAGCATTTT,TRBJ1-5,-,TRBV6-5
CASSFFVVEETQYF,TGCGCCAGCAGCTTCTTCGTGGTCGAGGAGACCCAGTACTTC,TRBJ2-5,-,TRBV5-1
CATSRALFDTISNQPQHF,TGTGCCACCAGCAGAGCTCTTTTCGACACAATTAGCAATCAGCCCCAGCATTTT,TRBJ1-5,-,TRBV15
CASSLDGAYEQYF,TGCGCCAGCAGCTTGGACGGGGCCTACGAGCAGTACTTC,TRBJ2-7,-,TRBV5-1
CSDLGAGETQYF,TGCAGCGACCTGGGGGCGGGAGAGACCCAGTACTTC,TRBJ2-5,-,TRBV29-1
CARAGGSDTQYF,TGTGCCAGGGCAGGGGGCTCAGATACGCAGTATTTT,TRBJ2-3,TRBD1,TRBV6-4
CASRARQGKAEAFF,TGTGCCAGTAGGGCTCGCCAGGGGAAGGCTGAAGCTTTCTTT,TRBJ1-1,-,TRBV19
CASSLVVGRNTGELFF,TGTGCCAGCAGCTTAGTAGTGGGGAGAAACACCGGGGAGCTGTTTTTT,TRBJ2-2,-,TRBV7-8
CARSFSPTGSPISYEQYF,TGTGCCAGAAGCTTCAGTCCAACAGGGTCACCAATCTCCTACGAGCAGTACTTC,TRBJ2-7,-,TRBV5-3
CASSLAGTSGTLWGQYF,TGTGCCAGCAGCTTAGCTGGGACTAGCGGGACCCTGTGGGGGCAGTATTTT,TRBJ2-3,TRBD2,TRBV7-2
CASSVVGSTDTQYF,TGTGCCAGCAGCGTAGTGGGCAGCACAGATACGCAGTATTTT,TRBJ2-3,-,TRBV9
CASSLSGAGNTIYF,TGCGCCAGCAGCTTGTCAGGGGCTGGAAACACCATATATTTT,TRBJ1-3,-,TRBV5-1
CASSAEGTRNTGELFF,TGTGCCAGCAGCGCTGAGGGGACTAGAAACACCGGGGAGCTGTTTTTT,TRBJ2-2,TRBD2,TRBV9
CASNQRLAGAEQYF,TGTGCCAGCAACCAGAGACTAGCGGGAGCCGAGCAGTACTTC,TRBJ2-7,TRBD2,TRBV4-2
CASSLLGHQTGSTGELFF,TGTGCCAGCAGTTTATTGGGCCATCAGACAGGTAGTACCGGGGAGCTGTTTTTT,TRBJ2-2,-,TRBV28
CASRPQPSGQETQYF,TGTGCCAGCAGACCTCAGCCTAGCGGCCAAGAGACCCAGTACTTC,TRBJ2-5,TRBD2,TRBV11-2
CAWSRPGQGRNSPLHF,TGTGCCTGGAGTAGACCCGGACAGGGGAGGAATTCACCCCTCCACTTT,TRBJ1-6,TRBD1,TRBV30
CASNKAAWETDTQYF,TGTGCCAGTAATAAAGCGGCCTGGGAGACAGATACGCAGTATTTT,TRBJ2-3,-,TRBV19
CASSFPLDVKGATGELFF,TGTGCCAGCAGTTTCCCCTTGGATGTAAAAGGAGCCACCGGGGAGCTGTTTTTT,TRBJ2-2,-,TRBV28
CASSLLVSSYEQYF,TGTGCCAGCTCATTACTTGTTAGCTCCTACGAGCAGTACTTC,TRBJ2-7,-,TRBV18